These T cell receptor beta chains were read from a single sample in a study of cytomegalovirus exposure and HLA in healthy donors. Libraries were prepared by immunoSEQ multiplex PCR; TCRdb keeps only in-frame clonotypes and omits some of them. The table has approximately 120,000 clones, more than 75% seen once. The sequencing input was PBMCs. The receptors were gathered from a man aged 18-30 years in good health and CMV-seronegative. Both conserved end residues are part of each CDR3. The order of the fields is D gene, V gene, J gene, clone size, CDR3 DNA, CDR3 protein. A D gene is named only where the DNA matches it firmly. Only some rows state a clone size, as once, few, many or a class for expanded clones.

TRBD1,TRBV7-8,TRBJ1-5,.,TGTGCCAGCAGCTTAGCGGGGACAGGGGTCCATCAGCCCCAGCATTTT,CASSLAGTGVHQPQHF
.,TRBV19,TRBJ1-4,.,TGTGCCAGTAGCCCGGGAGGCGGCTTTAATGAAAAACTGTTTTTT,CASSPGGGFNEKLFF
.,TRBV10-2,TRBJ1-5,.,TGCGCCAGCAGAGACCCGGACCCACGGGGGCCCCAGCATTTT,CASRDPDPRGPQHF
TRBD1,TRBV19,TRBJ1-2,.,TGTGCCAGTAGTATGGGGACAGGGAGATTGGGTAGCTATGGCTACACCTTC,CASSMGTGRLGSYGYTF
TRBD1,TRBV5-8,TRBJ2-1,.,TGTGCCAGCAGCCCCAGGGGGCTTACTTACAATGAGCAGTTCTTC,CASSPRGLTYNEQFF
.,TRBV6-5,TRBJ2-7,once,TGTGCCAGCAGTTACACCGGGAACTCCTACGAGCAGTACTTC,CASSYTGNSYEQYF
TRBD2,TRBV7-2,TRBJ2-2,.,TGTGCCAGCAGTAGACCGGGACTAGCGGGAGGAACCGGGGAGCTGTTTTTT,CASSRPGLAGGTGELFF
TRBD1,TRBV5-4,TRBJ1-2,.,TGTGCCAGCAGCCCGCCGGGACAGGGGGCGGAGGGCTACACCTTC,CASSPPGQGAEGYTF
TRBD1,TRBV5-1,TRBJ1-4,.,TGCGCCAGCAGCTTCAGACAGGGATCAACTAATGAAAAACTGTTTTTT,CASSFRQGSTNEKLFF
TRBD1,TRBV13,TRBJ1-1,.,TGTGCCAGCAGCCGTGCGGACAGGGTCATGAACACTGAAGCTTTCTTT,CASSRADRVMNTEAFF
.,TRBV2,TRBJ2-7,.,TGTGCCAGCAGTGCCCAAGCGGGCTACGAGCAGTACTTC,CASSAQAGYEQYF
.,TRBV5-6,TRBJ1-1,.,TGTGCCAGCAGCTTGCGACCGGACACGGAAGCTTTCTTT,CASSLRPDTEAFF
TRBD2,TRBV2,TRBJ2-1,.,TGTGCCAGCAGAACCGGGACTAGTCCCTACAATGAGCAGTTCTTC,CASRTGTSPYNEQFF
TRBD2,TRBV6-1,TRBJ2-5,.,TGTGCCAGCAGTGGGTACCTGGGGCTAGCGGGGGGGTACCAAGAGACCCAGTACTTC,CASSGYLGLAGGYQETQYF
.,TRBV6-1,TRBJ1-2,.,TGTGCCAGCAGTCCTTTAGACGGGGAGGCTGGCTACACCTTC,CASSPLDGEAGYTF
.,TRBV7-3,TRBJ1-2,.,TGTGCCAGCAGCTTATCGCCAGGGCAGTCGGGCTACACCTTC,CASSLSPGQSGYTF
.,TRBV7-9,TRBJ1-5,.,TGTGCCAGCAGCCCAGGGGATCAGCCCCAGCATTTT,CASSPGDQPQHF
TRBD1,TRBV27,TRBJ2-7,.,TGTGCCAGCAGTGGACAGGCATCAGCCTACGAGCAGTACTTC,CASSGQASAYEQYF
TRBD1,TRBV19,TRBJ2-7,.,TGTGCCAGTAGTATGGGGGACAGGGTTTACGAGCAGTACTTC,CASSMGDRVYEQYF
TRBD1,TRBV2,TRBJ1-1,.,TGTGCCAGCACTAGACAGGGTCGAAACACTGAAGCTTTCTTT,CASTRQGRNTEAFF
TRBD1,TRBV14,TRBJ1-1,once,TGTGCCAGCAGCCGGTTGGGACAGGGGAACACTGAAGCTTTCTTT,CASSRLGQGNTEAFF
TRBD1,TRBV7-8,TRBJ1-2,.,TGTGCCAGCAGCCCTAGTCGGGGACAGGGATTAAACTATGGCTACACCTTC,CASSPSRGQGLNYGYTF
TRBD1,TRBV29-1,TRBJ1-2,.,TGCAGCGTTATTCAATCCCAGGGGGCCGAGTCTGGCTACACCTTC,CSVIQSQGAESGYTF
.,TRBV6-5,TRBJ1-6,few,TGTGCCAGCAGTTACTCTGTCAGGGAGGATAATTCACCCCTCCACTTT,CASSYSVREDNSPLHF
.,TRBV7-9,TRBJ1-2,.,TGTTCCAGCAGCTTAGGTGCGGGAGTGAATGGCTACACCTTC,CSSSLGAGVNGYTF
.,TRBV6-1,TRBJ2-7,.,TGTGCCAGCAGACCCGTTCAGGCCAGTGGGGAGCAGTACTTC,CASRPVQASGEQYF
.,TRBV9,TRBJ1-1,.,TGTGCCAGCAGCGTAGCTGCGGTTATGAACACTGAAGCTTTCTTT,CASSVAAVMNTEAFF
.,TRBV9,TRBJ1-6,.,TGTGCCAGCAGCGTAGCCTTTAATTCACCCCTCCACTTT,CASSVAFNSPLHF
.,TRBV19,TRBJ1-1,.,TGTGCCAGTAGTATAGAAGGTGGGAGGGGAACTGAAGCTTTCTTT,CASSIEGGRGTEAFF
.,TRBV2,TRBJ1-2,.,TGTGCCAGCAGTTCGCGCGGGCGGACCTTC,CASSSRGRTF
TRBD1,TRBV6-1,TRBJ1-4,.,TGTGCCAGCAACCGGGACAGAAGATCGGAAAAACTGTTTTTT,CASNRDRRSEKLFF
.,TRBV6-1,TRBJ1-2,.,TGTGCCAGCAGTGGTTGGGAGAACTATGGCTACACCTTC,CASSGWENYGYTF
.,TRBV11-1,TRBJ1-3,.,TGTGCCAGCAGCTTAATGGGCGCTTACTCTGGAAACACCATATATTTT,CASSLMGAYSGNTIYF
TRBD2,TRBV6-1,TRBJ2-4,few,TGTGCCAGCAGTAGAGAGCTCTCGGGGGGAAACATTCAGTACTTC,CASSRELSGGNIQYF
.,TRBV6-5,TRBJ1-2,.,TGTGCCAGCAGTCTTGACAGCTATGGCTACACCTTC,CASSLDSYGYTF
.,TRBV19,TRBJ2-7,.,TGTGCCAGTAGTATAGGAACAGACTCCTACGAGCAGTACTTC,CASSIGTDSYEQYF
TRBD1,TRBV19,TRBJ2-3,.,TGTGCCAGTAGTGCGGGGCAGGGGGCCACAGATACGCAGTATTTT,CASSAGQGATDTQYF
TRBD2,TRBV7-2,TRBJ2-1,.,TGTGCCAGCAGCTCCACTAGCGGGGGTCACAATGAGCAGTTCTTC,CASSSTSGGHNEQFF
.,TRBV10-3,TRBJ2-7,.,TGTGCCATCAGTGAAGTTAGCTCCTACGAGCAGTACTTC,CAISEVSSYEQYF
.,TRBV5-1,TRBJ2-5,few,TGCGCCAGCAGCTTCCAGGGGCCCCAAGAGACCCAGTACTTC,CASSFQGPQETQYF
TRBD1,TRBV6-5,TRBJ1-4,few,TGTGCCAGCAGTTCGCAGGGGGTCACGCATGAAAAACTGTTTTTT,CASSSQGVTHEKLFF
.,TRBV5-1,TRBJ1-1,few,TGCGCCAGCAGCTCTTCGGGACTCCAACACACTGAAGCTTTCTTT,CASSSSGLQHTEAFF